These 24 T cell receptor beta chains came from one sample sequenced in a study of OX40 agonist ivuxolimab in advanced cancers. The table came from immunoSEQ multiplex PCR; TCRdb's copy has only in-frame clones and leaves some out. The sample shows 77,000 or so clones, 88% of them seen only once. Material: CD4+ or CD8+ T cells sorted from blood, obtained in a trial of the OX40 agonist ivuxolimab. These receptors originate from an adult with an advanced solid tumor such as melanoma, head and neck, liver or kidney cancer.

The chain has TRBV12-5 and TRBJ2-1, with D possibly matching TRBD1 (5 bases). The length of the CDR3 is 13 residues. Looked up from germline, CDR1 is LGHNT and CDR2 is FRNRAP. Between the trimmed V and J ends, which lost 4 bases and 7 bases, there was a span of 11 bases. CDR3 in DNA: TGTGCTAGTGGTTCCCGGGCAGGGAATGAGCAGTTCTTC. Translated, it gives CASGSRAGNEQFF.

The chain employs TRBV7-8 and TRBJ1-5; 7 nucleotides match TRBD1. CDR3 size: 14 residues. CDR1 SGHVS and CDR2 FQNEAQ come from the germline V gene. V dropped 5 bases and J dropped 5; count of bases not matched to a gene: 6. CDR3 coding DNA: TGTGCCAGCAGCACACAGGGGAGGTATCAGCCCCAGCATTTT. Protein product: CASSTQGRYQPQHF.

V gene TRBV28 combines with J gene TRBJ2-1; D possibly corresponds to TRBD2 (7 bases). The CDR3 covers 16 residues. Trimming left V 6 bases short and J 8 bases short, with 23 bases between. Germline V lookup: CDR1 MDHEN, CDR2 SYDVKM. CDR3: CASSPNGRGGKDEQFF. The CDR3 region has the DNA TGTGCCAGCAGCCCCAATGGGAGGGGGGGTAAGGATGAGCAGTTCTTC.

The chain joins TRBV19 to TRBJ1-3; no definite D call. The V gene lost 3 bases and the J gene lost 7 bases, with 13 bases spanning the gap. This CDR3 spans 14 amino acids. CDR1 is LNHDA, CDR2 SQIVND, per germline (reference sequence). CDR3 sequence reads: CASSINGRRNTIYF. The CDR3 DNA sequence: TGTGCCAGTAGTATTAACGGCCGGAGGAACACCATATATTTT.

The V call is TRBV7-6, the J call TRBJ2-2; possibly TRBD2 for D (5 bases). V was shortened by 0 bases and J by 1 base, with 6 bases between the two germline ends. This CDR3 is built from 15 residues. Germline V gene lookup returns CDR1 SGHVS and CDR2 FNYEAQ. DNA of the CDR3: TGTGCCAGCAGCTTAGCACGGGGGAACACCGGGGAGCTGTTTTTT. Translating gives CASSLARGNTGELFF.

V is TRBV19 and J is TRBJ1-2, with unresolved D. This CDR3 region has 14 residues. The germline V gene encodes CDR1 LNHDA and CDR2 SQIVND (reference sequence). Trimming took off 3 bases at V and 1 base at J, with 9 bases between the two ends. The DNA for the CDR3 is TGTGCCAGTAGTATGTTAGGACTTAACTATGGCTACACCTTC. Translating gives CASSMLGLNYGYTF.

The rearrangement uses TRBV25-1 and TRBJ1-1; D ambiguous. The V gene lost 5 bases and the J gene lost 2 bases, with 9 bases spanning the gap. The CDR3 is made up of 13 amino acids. Germline V gives CDR1 MGHDK, CDR2 SYGVNS. The CDR3 nucleotides are TGTGCCAGCAGTACGTATGGTAACACTGAAGCTTTCTTT. Amino acid sequence: CASSTYGNTEAFF. Looking up the rest from reference TRBV25-1 and TRBJ1-1 gives the full variable domain: EADIYQTPRYLVIGTGKKITLECSQTMGHDKMYWYQQDPGMELHLIHYSYGVNSTEKGDLSSESTVSRIRTEHFPLTLESARPSHTSQYLCASSTYGNTEAFFGQGTRLTVV.

The CDR3 here is CASSQNPGEKLFF. CDR3 nucleotide sequence: TGTGCCAGCAGCCAAAATCCGGGGGAAAAACTGTTTTTT. This chain links TRBV28 with TRBJ1-4; D not certain. V lost 6 bases to trimming and J lost 8 bases, with 13 bases between them. CDR3 length equals 13 residues. Germline-derived CDR1 and CDR2 are MDHEN and SYDVKM.

The chain combines TRBV19 with TRBJ2-1, with D possibly being TRBD1 or TRBD2 (6 bases each). CDR3 length: 13 residues. CDR1 is LNHDA, CDR2 SQIVND, per germline (reference sequence). The V gene lost 3 bases and the J gene lost 6 bases, with 9 bases spanning the gap. The CDR3 DNA reads TGTGCCAGTAGTATGAGGGGGGCCAATGAGCAGTTCTTC. Residues: CASSMRGANEQFF.

The CDR3 reads CASSYDTPSSYEQYF. CDR3 bases: TGTGCCAGCAGTTACGATACTCCTAGCTCCTACGAGCAGTACTTC. The chain joins TRBV6-5 to TRBJ2-7; D unclear. Trimming took off 2 bases at V and 0 bases at J, with 11 bases between the two ends. Germline CDR1 MNHEY, CDR2 SVGAGI. The CDR3 runs to 15 residues.

The chain joins TRBV7-9 to TRBJ1-3; D is unclear. V was trimmed by 1 base and J by 4 bases, leaving 11 bases between them. The CDR3 consists of 15 residues. Germline CDR1 SEHNR, CDR2 FQNEAQ (reference sequence). The CDR3 spells CASSLVLGLGNTIYF. The CDR3 nucleotides are TGTGCCAGCAGCTTAGTCTTAGGGCTAGGAAACACCATATATTTT.

The J gene is TRBJ1-1, the V gene TRBV18; possibly TRBD1 for D (6 bases). V shed 6 bases and J shed 2 bases, with 19 bases lying between them. The CDR3 consists of 16 residues. In germline, CDR1 is KGHSH, CDR2 LQKENI. The CDR3 nucleotides are TGTGCCAGCTCGTCCCGGGACACAACCTTTAACACTGAAGCTTTCTTT. Amino acids: CASSSRDTTFNTEAFF. Full variable domain (remainder filled in from reference TRBV18 and TRBJ1-1): NAGVMQNPRHLVRRRGQEARLRCSPMKGHSHVYWYRQLPEEGLKFMVYLQKENIIDESGMPKERFSAEFPKEGPSILRIQQVVRGDSAAYFCASSSRDTTFNTEAFFGQGTRLTVV.

The chain combines TRBV6-6 with TRBJ2-1; TRBD2 might be the D (6 bases). Germline CDR1 and CDR2: MNHNY and SVGAGI (reference sequence). This CDR3 region has 14 residues. The V and J ends lost 2 bases and 1 base respectively, with 6 bases between them. The CDR3 loop reads CASSYRGSYNEQFF. In nucleotides, the CDR3 is TGTGCCAGCAGTTACCGGGGGTCCTACAATGAGCAGTTCTTC.

This rearrangement joins TRBV29-1 to TRBJ2-7; D tentatively fits TRBD1 or TRBD2 (5 bases each). Trimming took 2 bases from V and 7 from J, leaving 15 bases between them. There are 13 residues in the CDR3. Germline-derived CDR1 and CDR2 are SQVTM and ANQGSEA. The CDR3 region has the DNA TGCAGCGTTGAAAGACAGTGGGACGGGGAGCAGTACTTC. Protein product: CSVERQWDGEQYF.

The chain uses TRBV27 and TRBJ2-1, with 8 bases aligning to TRBD2. V gave up 6 bases and J gave up 10 bases; unmatched junction bases: 5. The CDR3 is made up of 12 amino acids. CDR1 is MNHEY and CDR2 is SMNVEV in the germline V gene (reference sequence). The DNA for the CDR3 is TGTGCCAGCAGCCCAGGCGGGAGGGAGCAGTTCTTC. It translates to CASSPGGREQFF.

This clone was detected once. The rearrangement joins TRBV7-3 to TRBJ2-5; D perhaps matches TRBD1 (5 bases). The CDR3 covers 13 residues. Between the trimmed V and J ends, which lost 5 bases and 2 bases, there was a span of 9 bases. Germline V CDR1 and CDR2: SGHTA, FQGTGA. The CDR3 coding sequence is TGTGCCAGCAGCCCAGACAGACAAGAGACCCAGTACTTC. Translation gives CASSPDRQETQYF.

The chain links TRBV4-2 to TRBJ2-3, with 12 bases that match TRBD2. The germline V gene encodes CDR1 LGHNA and CDR2 YNFKEQ. CDR3 size: 15 residues. V lost 6 bases and J lost 3; bases outside the gene matches: 4. CDR3 protein: CASRTSGRGTDTQYF. CDR3 DNA: TGTGCCAGCAGGACTAGCGGGAGAGGAACAGATACGCAGTATTTT.

This clone was observed a handful of times. The rearrangement uses TRBV30 and TRBJ1-1; D not certain. The V and J ends lost 2 bases and 0 bases respectively, with 10 bases between them. CDR3 size: 14 residues. CDR1 and CDR2 (germline): GTSNPN, SVGIG (reference sequence). In DNA form, the CDR3 reads TGTGCCTGGAGTAGGGAAACAGTGAACACTGAAGCTTTCTTT. This encodes CAWSRETVNTEAFF. The variable domain in full, with the rest retrieved from reference TRBV30 and TRBJ1-1, is SQTIHQWPATLVQPVGSPLSLECTVEGTSNPNLYWYRQAAGRGLQLLFYSVGIGQISSEVPQNLSASRPQDRQFILSSKKLLLSDSGFYLCAWSRETVNTEAFFGQGTRLTVV.

Concerning this clone: In the same sample, other DNA sequences code for this CDR3. The chain employs TRBV19 and TRBJ1-2; D is possibly TRBD1 (6 bases). There are 15 residues in the CDR3. CDR1 LNHDA and CDR2 SQIVND come from the germline V gene (reference sequence). V lost 6 bases and J 2 bases, leaving 16 bases between the germline ends. The CDR3 sequence is CASRLYSTGNYGYTF. The CDR3 nucleotides are TGTGCCAGTAGACTCTATTCGACAGGAAACTATGGCTACACCTTC. The entire variable domain, with the rest obtained from reference TRBV19 and TRBJ1-2, is as follows: DGGITQSPKYLFRKEGQNVTLSCEQNLNHDAMYWYRQDPGQGLRLIYYSQIVNDFQKGDIAEGYSVSREKKESFPLTVTSAQKNPTAFYLCASRLYSTGNYGYTFGSGTRLTVV.

This chain uses TRBV18 with TRBJ1-3, with 8 positions matching TRBD1. The CDR3 covers 15 residues. The V and J ends lost 3 bases and 2 bases, in that order; junction bases with no gene match: 3. The germline gives CDR1 KGHSH, CDR2 LQKENI. DNA of the CDR3: TGTGCCAGCTCACCGACGGGACAGGCTGGAAACACCATATATTTT. The encoded protein is CASSPTGQAGNTIYF.

The chain employs TRBV5-1 and TRBJ1-3; no definite D call. The CDR3 has 14 amino acids. V lost 5 bases, J lost 0 bases, and 9 bases lay in between. Per the germline V gene, CDR1 is SGHRS and CDR2 is YFSETQ. In nucleotides, the CDR3 is TGCGCCAGCAGGTTGACACTCTCTGGAAACACCATATATTTT. It is translated as CASRLTLSGNTIYF.

The sample holds a few counts of this clone. The CDR3 loop reads CASRQFSNTGELFF. CDR3 bases: TGCGCCAGCAGGCAGTTCTCGAACACCGGGGAGCTGTTTTTT. The rearrangement uses TRBV5-1 and TRBJ2-2; D remains unclear. The germline CDR1 and CDR2 sequences are SGHRS and YFSETQ. The V gene lost 5 bases and the J gene lost 0 bases, with 8 bases spanning the gap. The CDR3 is 14 amino acids.

This chain joins TRBV18 and TRBJ2-5; perhaps TRBD2 as D (5 bases). V was clipped by 0 bases and J by 0 bases, with 14 bases between them. This CDR3 comprises 17 residues. Per germline, CDR1 KGHSH and CDR2 LQKENI. The CDR3: CASSPPEVRSHQETQYF. CDR3 nucleotides: TGTGCCAGCTCACCACCGGAGGTCAGGTCCCACCAAGAGACCCAGTACTTC.

This chain joins TRBV19 and TRBJ1-2; 8 nucleotides match TRBD1. CDR1 is LNHDA and CDR2 is SQIVND in the germline V gene (reference sequence). The CDR3 covers 13 residues. The junction had 4 bases not matched to a gene; V was cut back by 6 bases and J by 4 bases. The CDR3 here is CASRLQGGYGYTF. The CDR3 nucleotides read TGTGCCAGTAGGCTACAGGGGGGCTATGGCTACACCTTC.